Below, one T cell receptor (beta chain) is given with its context. The antigen it binds to is not known. Base qualities were left out, and no much larger clone turns up one base away. Clipping removes 2 bases from V and 6 bases from J, with 5 as the unmatched junction base count. The CDR3 spans 16 residues, from the cysteine through the phenylalanine. Left in the record is the CDR3 DNA by itself, 48 bases read in frame from the first base. From a lookup of the germline V gene, CDR1 and CDR2 are SGHRS and YFSETQ. The data originate from a study of blood T cell repertoires in COVID-19 (dated by TCRdb to 2019 to 2021). About the study as a whole: Samples covering the acute and convalescent phases of COVID-19 were provided by collaborators in the United States, Italy and Spain. HLA class I and class II types, where available, came from metadata supplied by the sample provider rather than from assay-based typing. Deeply sampled blood TCRbeta repertoires from subjects exposed to, actively infected with, or recovered from COVID-19 were included in the dataset. The repertoires were released in a freely available public database meant as a resource for research on the immune response to SARS-CoV-2. The material from the prospective study consisted of cDNA or gDNA derived from T cells, B-cell-depleted T cells, or PBMCs. Samples came from the ongoing ImmuneRACE study (first 160 participants) plus 1,254 subjects from 6 global collaborators. Sample metadata almost always included a de-identified subject ID, COVID-19 status, age in years and sex. Study-level results and caveats: How much clinical and demographic metadata was included differed by source and by participant, and the metadata was provided uncurated.

Participants in the prospective study were aged roughly 18 to 100 years, lived in 20 to 25 United States geographic areas, and enrolled through a virtual design. Cohort assignment in the prospective study relied on participant-reported clinical history from a screening survey and a study questionnaire. ImmuneRACE Cohort 3 recovered participants were defined by two consecutive negative NP/OP PCR tests, healthcare professional clearance, or symptom resolution. Each participant in the prospective study had whole blood, serum and a nasopharyngeal or oropharyngeal swab collected by mobile phlebotomists. Over an approximately 2-month period, participants in the prospective study had the option of providing additional blood draws and questionnaires. Before DNA extraction, blood samples from the prospective study were shipped at room temperature or frozen. TCRbeta CDR3 regions were amplified from genomic DNA by means of the immunoSEQ Assay, a bias-controlled multiplex PCR. The original pipeline was this. The number of nucleated cells in each sample was estimated by amplification of reference gene primers within the assay. To quantify the absolute abundance of each unique TCRbeta CDR3 rearrangement, sequence reads were collapsed and filtered. For each sample, productive Simpson clonality was calculated as the square root of Simpson's diversity index over productive rearrangements. TCRdb carries this immuneACCESS record with in-frame sequences only. Its versions omit some clonotypes, under half of them owing to an unresolved V gene in the studies checked, with the rest unexplained. The V and J calls and clone size come from that table; D and trimming were worked out from the DNA. The sample contains about 250,000 clones, about nine tenths of them found a single time. The ten largest account for roughly 15% of the sample.

The receptor's source is a man in his late teens or twenties who had recovered from COVID-19. The material sequenced was PBMCs or T cells enriched from blood (not recorded which). Recombination joined TRBV5-1 with TRBJ2-3; 14 bases in the middle match TRBD2. CDR3 loop: CASSLTGTSGSDTQYF. The sequenced DNA: TGCGCCAGCAGCTTAACCGGGACTAGCGGGAGTGATACGCAGTATTTT.